This is a list of T cell receptor beta chains from one sample in a study of T cells in Graves' hyperthyroidism and ophthalmopathy. TCRdb re-derived calls from the multiplex PCR reads in MiXCR, one entry per CDR3 protein. The data contain around 300,000 distinct CDR3 sequences, roughly 15% of them singletons. The sequenced material came from blood. Receptors originate from a woman aged 45-59 years with Graves' hyperthyroidism that later progressed to Graves' ophthalmopathy. Each CDR3 is given with its conserved first and last residue. The D gene is left open where the match is weak. Clone size is stated in some rows and not others, as once, few, many or a class when expanded.

CDR3 | DNA | D | J | V | size
CASSLGLSLGEQYF | TGTGCCAGCAGCTTGGGGCTCTCCCTCGGCGAGCAGTACTTC | NA | TRBJ2-7 | TRBV5-6 | many
CASAPTGATNEKLFF | TGTGCCAGCGCACCGACGGGGGCAACTAATGAAAAACTGTTTTTT | NA | TRBJ1-4 | TRBV28 | few
CASSLGAPEQFF | TGCGCCAGCAGCTTGGGCGCCCCTGAGCAGTTCTTC | NA | TRBJ2-1 | TRBV5-1 | many
CASSSDRGKWEQYF | TGTGCCAGCAGTTCGGACAGAGGGAAATGGGAGCAGTACTTC | NA | TRBJ2-7 | TRBV28 | many
CASSADGTGIQYF | TGTGCCAGCTCAGCTGACGGGACAGGCATTCAGTACTTC | TRBD1 | TRBJ2-4 | TRBV18 | many
CASSPGTENTGELFF | TGTGCCAGCAGTCCCGGGACCGAGAACACCGGGGAGCTGTTTTTT | NA | TRBJ2-2 | TRBV28 | NA
CASSQRLTLAGDGEQYF | TGTGCCAGCAGCCAACGTCTGACCTTAGCGGGAGACGGCGAGCAGTACTTC | TRBD2 | TRBJ2-7 | TRBV4-2 | few
CASSVTRQGLNTEAFF | TGTGCCAGCAGCGTCACCAGACAGGGGCTGAACACTGAAGCTTTCTTT | TRBD1 | TRBJ1-1 | TRBV9 | many
CARPKRGRPYEQYF | TGTGCCAGGCCGAAGAGGGGTAGACCCTACGAGCAGTACTTC | NA | TRBJ2-7 | TRBV18 | few
CASSLAVPSATYNEQFF | TGTGCCAGCAGCTTAGCGGTGCCTAGCGCTACCTACAATGAGCAGTTCTTC | NA | TRBJ2-1 | TRBV7-6 | many